Presented here are 4 T cell receptor beta chains from one specimen sequenced in a study of blood T cells in healthy people across ages. Alongside a J-beta primer mix, a sample-barcoded 5' primer served in a second PCR lasting roughly 7 to 12 cycles. TCRdb ran MiXCR on the 5' RACE reads and lists one entry per CDR3 protein. This table has about 1.8 million distinct CDR3 sequences, approximately 50% appearing once. What was sequenced was blood. The receptor set was obtained from a woman aged 40 to 50 in good health.

This chain uses TRBV7-9 with TRBJ1-4; D remains ambiguous. From germline, CDR1 is SEHNR and CDR2 FQNEAQ (reference sequence). Between the trimmed V and J ends, which lost 5 bases and 4 bases, there was a span of 14 bases. The CDR3 is 15 residues long. In nucleotides, the CDR3 is TGTGCCAGCAGCCCACCCGCCCATGTTAATGAAAAACTGTTTTTT. Translation: CASSPPAHVNEKLFF.

The chain is built from TRBV20-1 and TRBJ1-2, with TRBD1 matching over 7 bases. V dropped 8 bases and J dropped 3; count of bases not matched to a gene: 12. This CDR3 spans 14 amino acids. The germline V gene encodes CDR1 DFQATT and CDR2 SNEGSKA (reference sequence). The CDR3 spells CSTKQGPVDYGYTF. CDR3 sequence (DNA): TGCAGTACCAAACAGGGGCCCGTTGACTATGGCTACACCTTC.

To note about this clonotype: The junction and the germline gene differ at one end; a read error may be behind it. The rearrangement uses TRBV5-1 and TRBJ2-1; D possibly corresponds to TRBD2 (5 bases). The germline CDR1 and CDR2 sequences are SGHRS and YFSETQ. The CDR3 consists of 14 residues. In DNA, the CDR3 is TGCGCCAGCAGCTTGGCGGGGTCCTACAATGGGCAGTTCTTC. Its translation is CASSLAGSYNGQFF. Full variable domain (remainder filled in from reference TRBV5-1 and TRBJ2-1): KAGVTQTPRYLIKTRGQQVTLSCSPISGHRSVSWYQQTPGQGLQFLFEYFSETQRNKGNFPGRFSGRQFSNSRSEMNVSTLELGDSALYLCASSLAGSYNGQFFGPGTRLTVL.

The rearrangement joins TRBV28 to TRBJ1-2, with 11 nucleotides matching TRBD1. V lost 8 bases to trimming and J lost 4 bases; unmatched junction nucleotides: 6. CDR1 and CDR2 from the germline V gene are MDHEN and SYDVKM. CDR3 length: 14 residues. The CDR3 sequence is CASLGQGGTYGYTF. The DNA for the CDR3 is TGTGCCAGCTTGGGACAGGGGGGGACCTATGGCTACACCTTC.